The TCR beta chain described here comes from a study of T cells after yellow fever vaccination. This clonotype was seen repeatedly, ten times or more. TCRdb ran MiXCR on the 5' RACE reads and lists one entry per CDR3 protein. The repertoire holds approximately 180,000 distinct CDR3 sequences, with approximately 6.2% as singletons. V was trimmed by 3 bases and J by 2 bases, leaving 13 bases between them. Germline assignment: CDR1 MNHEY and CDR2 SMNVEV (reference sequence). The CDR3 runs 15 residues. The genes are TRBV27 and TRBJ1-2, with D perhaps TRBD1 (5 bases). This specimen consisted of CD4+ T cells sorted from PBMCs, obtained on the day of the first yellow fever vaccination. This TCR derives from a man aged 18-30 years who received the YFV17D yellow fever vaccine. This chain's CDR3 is CASSFNGHPNYGYTF. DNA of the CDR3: TGTGCCAGCAGTTTCAACGGACACCCCAACTATGGCTACACCTTC.